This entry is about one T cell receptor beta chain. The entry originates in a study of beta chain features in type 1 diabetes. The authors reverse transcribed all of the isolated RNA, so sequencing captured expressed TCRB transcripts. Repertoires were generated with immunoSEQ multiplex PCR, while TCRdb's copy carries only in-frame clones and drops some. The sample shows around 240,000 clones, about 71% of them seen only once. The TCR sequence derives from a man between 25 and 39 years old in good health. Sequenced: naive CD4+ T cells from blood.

Written as DNA, the CDR3 is TGCAGCGTGCGCCGGGACAGGGGATGGGAGCAGTACTTC. This codes for CSVRRDRGWEQYF. The rearrangement joins TRBV29-1 to TRBJ2-7; 10 bases align to TRBD1. Germline V gives CDR1 SQVTM, CDR2 ANQGSEA. This CDR3 comprises 13 residues. V shed 6 bases and J 7 bases; nucleotides not matched to a gene: 9.